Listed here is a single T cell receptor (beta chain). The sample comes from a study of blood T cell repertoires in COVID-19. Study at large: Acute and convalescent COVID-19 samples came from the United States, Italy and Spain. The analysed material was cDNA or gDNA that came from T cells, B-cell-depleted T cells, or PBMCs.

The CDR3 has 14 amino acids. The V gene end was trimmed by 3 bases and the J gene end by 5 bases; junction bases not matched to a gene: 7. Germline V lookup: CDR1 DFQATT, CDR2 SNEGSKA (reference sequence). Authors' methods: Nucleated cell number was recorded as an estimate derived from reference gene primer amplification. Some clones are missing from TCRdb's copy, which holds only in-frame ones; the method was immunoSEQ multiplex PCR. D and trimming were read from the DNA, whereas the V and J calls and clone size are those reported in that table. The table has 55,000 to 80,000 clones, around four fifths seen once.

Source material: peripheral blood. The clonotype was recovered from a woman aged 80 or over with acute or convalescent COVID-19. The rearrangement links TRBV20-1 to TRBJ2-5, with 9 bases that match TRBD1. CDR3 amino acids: CSASRQGVGETQYF. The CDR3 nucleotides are TGCAGTGCTAGTAGACAGGGGGTCGGGGAGACCCAGTACTTC.